This T cell receptor (beta chain) originates from a study of blood T cell repertoires in COVID-19 (dated by TCRdb to 2019 to 2021). Background for the entire study: The collaborator samples originated in the United States, Italy and Spain and spanned the acute and convalescent phases of COVID-19. The material from the prospective study consisted of cDNA or gDNA derived from T cells, B-cell-depleted T cells, or PBMCs. Where available, HLA class I and class II types were taken from metadata supplied by the sample provider and were not determined by assay-based typing. Samples were obtained from the ongoing ImmuneRACE study (first 160 participants) and from approximately 1,200 subjects provided by 6 global collaborators. A de-identified subject ID, COVID-19 status, age in years and sex were almost always included in the sample metadata. The dataset comprised deeply sampled blood TCRbeta repertoires from subjects exposed to, actively infected with, or recovered from COVID-19. The repertoires were released in a freely available public database intended as a resource for research on the immune response to SARS-CoV-2.

Overall study outcomes, separate from this receptor: The quantity of clinical and demographic metadata differed by source and by participant and was supplied without curation.

The germline V gene supplies CDR1 MGHDK and CDR2 SYGVNS. The CDR3 holds 15 amino acids from the cysteine to the phenylalanine. Of all the DNA, just the CDR3 is kept, 45 bases in frame from base 1. V loses 1 base, J loses 2 bases, and the germline ends lie 11 bases apart. Enrolling through a virtual design, the prospective study's participants ranged in age from roughly 18 to 95 years and lived across some 23 United States geographic areas. Cohort assignment in the prospective study relied on participant-reported clinical history from a screening survey and a study questionnaire. Mobile phlebotomists in the prospective study collected whole blood, serum and a nasopharyngeal or oropharyngeal swab from every participant. Prospective study participants could optionally give additional blood draws and questionnaires over an approximately 2-month period. Before DNA extraction, prospective study blood samples were shipped either frozen or at room temperature.

The immunoSEQ Assay, a bias-controlled multiplex PCR, was used to amplify TCRbeta CDR3 regions from genomic DNA. In the source study's methods: Within the assay, amplification of reference gene primers was used to estimate how many nucleated cells each sample contained. Sequence reads were collapsed and filtered to measure the absolute abundance of every unique TCRbeta CDR3 rearrangement. For each sample, productive Simpson clonality was calculated as the square root of Simpson's diversity index across productive rearrangements. What TCRdb holds here is the immuneACCESS table cut down to in-frame rearrangements. Part of the clones is not present; checked against another copy, under half of the missing clones reflect an unresolved V gene, and the others are unexplained. V, J and clone size derive from that table, while D and trimming were established from the DNA sequence. The sample table shows approximately 240,000 clones, and more than 80% are seen once. The ten largest clones take up about 3% of the sample.

As regards this clone: Its specific antigen is unknown. No much larger clonotype is one base removed from it; base qualities were not supplied.

This clonotype originated in a woman between 18 and 30 years old in a cohort exposed to, infected with or recovered from COVID-19 (not recorded which). Sequencing was done on a sample of PBMCs or T cells enriched from blood (not recorded which). The rearranged segments are TRBV25-1 and TRBJ1-2; a tentative D call is TRBD1 (6 bases match). The nucleotide sequence is given as TGTGCCAGCAGTGAATTCAGGGGAGCCAACTATGGCTACACCTTC. Translated, it gives CASSEFRGANYGYTF.